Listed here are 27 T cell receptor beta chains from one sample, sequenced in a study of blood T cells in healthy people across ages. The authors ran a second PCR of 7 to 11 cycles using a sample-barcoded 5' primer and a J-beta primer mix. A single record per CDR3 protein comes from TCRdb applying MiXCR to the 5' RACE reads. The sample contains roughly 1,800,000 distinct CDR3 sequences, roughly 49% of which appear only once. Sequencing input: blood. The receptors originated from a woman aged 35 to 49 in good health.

CDR3 sequence (DNA): TGTGCCAGCAGCACAAATCCGGGACTAGCGGGCCCCACGGAGCAGTTCTTC. It specifies CASSTNPGLAGPTEQFF. V is TRBV9 and J is TRBJ2-1; 12 bases map to TRBD2. Per the germline V gene, CDR1 is SGDLS and CDR2 is YYNGEE. This CDR3 spans 17 amino acids. Trimming cost V 4 bases and J 10 bases; bases outside gene matches: 15.

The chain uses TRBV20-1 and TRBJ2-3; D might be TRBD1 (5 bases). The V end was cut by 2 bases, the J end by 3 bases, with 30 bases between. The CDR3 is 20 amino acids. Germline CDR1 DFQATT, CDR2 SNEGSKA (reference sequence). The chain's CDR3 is CSARSRRGRDTQVLTDTQYF. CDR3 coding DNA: TGCAGTGCTAGATCGAGACGCGGCAGGGATACTCAAGTCCTTACAGATACGCAGTATTTT.

CDR3 nucleotide sequence: TGTGCCATCAGCTCAGGTTCCATTAGCAATCAGCCCCAGCATTTT. Amino acids: CAISSGSISNQPQHF. This rearrangement joins TRBV10-3 to TRBJ1-5, with D unresolved. Germline V gene lookup returns CDR1 ENHRY and CDR2 SYGVKD. Trimming took off 6 bases at V and 0 bases at J, with 12 bases between the two ends. This CDR3 comprises 15 residues.

CDR3: CSADYTGEGIYEQYF. In DNA, the CDR3 is TGCAGTGCTGACTACACAGGGGAAGGTATATACGAGCAGTACTTC. V and J are TRBV20-1 and TRBJ2-7; 7 nucleotides align to TRBD1. There are 15 residues in the CDR3. The germline gives CDR1 DFQATT, CDR2 SNEGSKA (reference sequence). Trimming took 5 bases from V and 4 from J; bases not matched to a gene: 14.

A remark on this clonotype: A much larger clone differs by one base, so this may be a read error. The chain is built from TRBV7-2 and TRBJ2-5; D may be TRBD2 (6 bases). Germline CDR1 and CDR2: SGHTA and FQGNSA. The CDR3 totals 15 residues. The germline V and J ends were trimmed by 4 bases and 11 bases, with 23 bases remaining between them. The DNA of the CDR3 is TGTGCCAGCAGCTACCGGGACTTCACGAGGGATGAGCAGTACTTC. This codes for CASSYRDFTRDEQYF.

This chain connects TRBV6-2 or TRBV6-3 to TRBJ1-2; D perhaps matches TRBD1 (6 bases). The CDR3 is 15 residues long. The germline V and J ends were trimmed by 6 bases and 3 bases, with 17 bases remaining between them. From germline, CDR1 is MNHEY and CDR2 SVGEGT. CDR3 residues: CASRADRTAHYGYTF. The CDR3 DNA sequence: TGTGCCAGCAGGGCCGACCGGACAGCACACTATGGCTACACCTTC.

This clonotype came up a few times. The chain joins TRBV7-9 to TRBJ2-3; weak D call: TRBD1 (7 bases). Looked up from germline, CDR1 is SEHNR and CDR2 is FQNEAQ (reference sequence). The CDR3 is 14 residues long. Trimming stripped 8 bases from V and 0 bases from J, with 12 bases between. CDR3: CASPRGASTDTQYF. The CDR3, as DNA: TGTGCCAGCCCCAGGGGGGCTAGCACAGATACGCAGTATTTT. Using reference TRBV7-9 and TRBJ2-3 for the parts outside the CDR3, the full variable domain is DTGVSQNPRHKITKRGQNVTFRCDPISEHNRLYWYRQTLGQGPEFLTYFQNEAQLEKSRLLSDRFSAERPKGSFSTLEIQRTEQGDSAMYLCASPRGASTDTQYFGPGTRLTVL.

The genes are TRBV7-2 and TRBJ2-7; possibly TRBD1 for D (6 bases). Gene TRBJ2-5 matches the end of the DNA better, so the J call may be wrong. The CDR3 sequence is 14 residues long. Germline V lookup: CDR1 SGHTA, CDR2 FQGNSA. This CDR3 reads CASSSWGRGETQYF. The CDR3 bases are TGTGCCAGCAGCTCATGGGGTAGGGGGGAGACCCAGTACTTC.

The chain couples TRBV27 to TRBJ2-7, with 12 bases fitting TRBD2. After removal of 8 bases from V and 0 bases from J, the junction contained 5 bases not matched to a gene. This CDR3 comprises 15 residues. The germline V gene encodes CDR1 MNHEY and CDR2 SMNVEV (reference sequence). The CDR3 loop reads CASGGLAGSSYEQYF. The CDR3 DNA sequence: TGTGCCAGCGGTGGACTAGCGGGGAGCTCCTACGAGCAGTACTTC.

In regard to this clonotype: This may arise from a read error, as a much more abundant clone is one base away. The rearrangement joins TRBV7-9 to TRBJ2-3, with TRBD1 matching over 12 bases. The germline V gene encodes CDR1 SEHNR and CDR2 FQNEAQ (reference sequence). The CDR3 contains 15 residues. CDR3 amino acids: CAGSFGTGGVDTQYF. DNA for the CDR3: TGTGCCGGCAGCTTTGGGACAGGGGGCGTTGATACGCAGTATTTT. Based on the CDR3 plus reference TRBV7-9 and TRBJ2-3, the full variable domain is DTGVSQNPRHKITKRGQNVTFRCDPISEHNRLYWYRQTLGQGPEFLTYFQNEAQLEKSRLLSDRFSAERPKGSFSTLEIQRTEQGDSAMYLCAGSFGTGGVDTQYFGPGTRLTVL.

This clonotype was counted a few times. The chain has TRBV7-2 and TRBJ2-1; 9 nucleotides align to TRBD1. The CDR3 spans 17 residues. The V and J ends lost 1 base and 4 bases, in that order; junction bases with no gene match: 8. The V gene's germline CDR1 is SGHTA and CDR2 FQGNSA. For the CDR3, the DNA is TGTGCCAGCAGCTTAGTATCCGGACAGGGGTTGTACAATGAGCAGTTCTTC. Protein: CASSLVSGQGLYNEQFF.

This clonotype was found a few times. The CDR3 nucleotides are TGCAGTCCTGCCCCTAGCGGAAATCAAGAGACCCAGTACTTC. As protein: CSPAPSGNQETQYF. The chain couples TRBV20-1 to TRBJ2-5; TRBD2 aligns across 7 bases. The CDR3 consists of 14 residues. The junction had 11 bases not matched to a gene; V was cut back by 8 bases and J by 2 bases. CDR1 is DFQATT, CDR2 SNEGSKA, per germline (reference sequence).

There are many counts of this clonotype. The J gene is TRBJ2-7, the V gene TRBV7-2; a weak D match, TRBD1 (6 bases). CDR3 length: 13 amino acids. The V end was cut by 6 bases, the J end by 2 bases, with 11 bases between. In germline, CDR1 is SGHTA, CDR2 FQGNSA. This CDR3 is CASRPDRPYEQYF. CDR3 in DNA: TGTGCCAGCAGACCCGACAGGCCCTACGAGCAGTACTTC.

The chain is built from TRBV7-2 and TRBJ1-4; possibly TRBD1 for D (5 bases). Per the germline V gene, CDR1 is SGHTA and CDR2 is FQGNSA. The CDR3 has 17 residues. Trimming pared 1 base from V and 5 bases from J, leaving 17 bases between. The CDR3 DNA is TGTGCCAGCAGCTTAGGAGGCCTGGCAGGGCACAATGAAAAACTGTTTTTT. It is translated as CASSLGGLAGHNEKLFF.

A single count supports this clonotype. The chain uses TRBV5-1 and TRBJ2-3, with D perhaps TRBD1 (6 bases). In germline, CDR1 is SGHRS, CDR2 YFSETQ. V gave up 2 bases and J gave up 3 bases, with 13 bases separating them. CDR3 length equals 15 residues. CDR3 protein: CASSFVQGRTDTQYF. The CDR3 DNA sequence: TGCGCCAGCAGCTTTGTTCAGGGGCGGACAGATACGCAGTATTTT.

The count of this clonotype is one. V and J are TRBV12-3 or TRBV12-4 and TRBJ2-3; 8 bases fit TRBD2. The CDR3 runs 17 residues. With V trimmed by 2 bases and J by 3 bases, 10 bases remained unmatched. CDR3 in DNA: TGTGCCAGCAGTTTATTGAAAACTAGCGGTGGGACAGATACGCAGTATTTT. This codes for CASSLLKTSGGTDTQYF.

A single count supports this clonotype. The chain's CDR3 is CSAPGSGRLDEQFF. CDR3 in DNA: TGCAGTGCTCCAGGCAGCGGGAGATTAGATGAGCAGTTCTTC. The chain joins TRBV20-1 to TRBJ2-1, with TRBD2 matching 8 bases. Losses at the gene ends were 5 bases for V and 8 bases for J; bases not matched to a gene: 11. The germline V gene has CDR1 DFQATT and CDR2 SNEGSKA (reference sequence). The CDR3 sequence is 14 residues long.

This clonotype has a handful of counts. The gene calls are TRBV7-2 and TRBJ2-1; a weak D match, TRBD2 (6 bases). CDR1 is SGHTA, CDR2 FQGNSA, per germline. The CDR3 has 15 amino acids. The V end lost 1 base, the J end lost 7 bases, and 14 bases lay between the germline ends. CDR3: CASSLGGVRKNEQFF. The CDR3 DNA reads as TGTGCCAGCAGCTTAGGCGGGGTTCGTAAAAATGAGCAGTTCTTC. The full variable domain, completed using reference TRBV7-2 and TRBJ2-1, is GAGVSQSPSNKVTEKGKDVELRCDPISGHTALYWYRQSLGQGLEFLIYFQGNSAPDKSGLPSDRFSAERTGGSVSTLTIQRTQQEDSAVYLCASSLGGVRKNEQFFGPGTRLTVL.

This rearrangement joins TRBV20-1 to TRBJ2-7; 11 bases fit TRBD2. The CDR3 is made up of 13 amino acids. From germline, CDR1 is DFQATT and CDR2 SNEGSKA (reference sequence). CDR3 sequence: CTCLGLAESEQYF. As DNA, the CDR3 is TGCACATGCCTGGGACTAGCGGAATCCGAGCAGTACTTC.

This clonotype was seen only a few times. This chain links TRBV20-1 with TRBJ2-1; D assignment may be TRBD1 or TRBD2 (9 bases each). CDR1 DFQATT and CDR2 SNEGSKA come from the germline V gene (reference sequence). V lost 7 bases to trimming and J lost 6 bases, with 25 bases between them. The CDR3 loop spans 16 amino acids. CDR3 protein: CSGGDRAGGGVNEQFF. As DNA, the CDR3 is TGCAGTGGTGGGGACAGGGCTGGCGGGGGGGTCAATGAGCAGTTCTTC.

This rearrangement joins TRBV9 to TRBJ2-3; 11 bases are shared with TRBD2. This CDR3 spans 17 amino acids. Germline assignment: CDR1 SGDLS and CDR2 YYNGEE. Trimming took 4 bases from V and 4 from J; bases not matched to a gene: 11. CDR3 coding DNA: TGTGCCAGCAGCCCTGGGAACCTAGCGGGGGGAGCAGATACGCAGTATTTT. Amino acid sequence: CASSPGNLAGGADTQYF.

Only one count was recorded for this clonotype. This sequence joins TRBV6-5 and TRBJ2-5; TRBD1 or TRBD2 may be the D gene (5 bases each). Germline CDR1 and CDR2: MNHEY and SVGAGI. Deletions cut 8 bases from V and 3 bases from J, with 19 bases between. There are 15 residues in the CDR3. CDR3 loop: CASVEVKGLEETQYF. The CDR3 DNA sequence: TGTGCCAGCGTGGAGGTCAAGGGGCTCGAAGAGACCCAGTACTTC.

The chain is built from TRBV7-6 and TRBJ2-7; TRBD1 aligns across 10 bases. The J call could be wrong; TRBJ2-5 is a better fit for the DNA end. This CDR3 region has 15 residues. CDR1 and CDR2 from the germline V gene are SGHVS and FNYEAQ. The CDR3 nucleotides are TGTGCCAGCAGCTTAGCGACAGGGGGCATCGAGACCCAGTACTTC. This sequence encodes CASSLATGGIETQYF.

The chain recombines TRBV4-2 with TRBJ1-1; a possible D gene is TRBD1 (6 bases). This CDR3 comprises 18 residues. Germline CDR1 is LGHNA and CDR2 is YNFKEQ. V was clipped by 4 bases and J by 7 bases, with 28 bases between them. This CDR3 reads CASSPDRARERGSGEAFF. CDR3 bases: TGTGCCAGCAGCCCCGACCGGGCTAGGGAGAGGGGGTCTGGTGAAGCTTTCTTT.

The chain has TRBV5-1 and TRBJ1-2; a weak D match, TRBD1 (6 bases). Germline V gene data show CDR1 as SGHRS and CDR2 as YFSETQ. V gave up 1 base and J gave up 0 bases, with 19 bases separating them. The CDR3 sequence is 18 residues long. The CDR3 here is CASSLMGAQGRPNYGYTF. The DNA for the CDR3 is TGCGCCAGCAGCTTGATGGGGGCGCAGGGCCGCCCTAACTATGGCTACACCTTC.

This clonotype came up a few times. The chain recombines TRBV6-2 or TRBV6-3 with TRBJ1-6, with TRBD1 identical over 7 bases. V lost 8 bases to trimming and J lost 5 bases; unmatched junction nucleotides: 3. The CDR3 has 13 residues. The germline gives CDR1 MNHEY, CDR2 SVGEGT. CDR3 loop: CASRQGHNSPLHF. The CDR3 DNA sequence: TGTGCCAGCCGACAGGGTCATAATTCACCCCTCCACTTT.

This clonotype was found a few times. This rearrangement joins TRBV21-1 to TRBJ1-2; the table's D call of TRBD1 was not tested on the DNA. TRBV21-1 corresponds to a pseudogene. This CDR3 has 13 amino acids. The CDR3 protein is CASNLPEGDGYTF. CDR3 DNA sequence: TGTGCCAGCAATCTCCCGGAAGGAGATGGCTACACCTTC.